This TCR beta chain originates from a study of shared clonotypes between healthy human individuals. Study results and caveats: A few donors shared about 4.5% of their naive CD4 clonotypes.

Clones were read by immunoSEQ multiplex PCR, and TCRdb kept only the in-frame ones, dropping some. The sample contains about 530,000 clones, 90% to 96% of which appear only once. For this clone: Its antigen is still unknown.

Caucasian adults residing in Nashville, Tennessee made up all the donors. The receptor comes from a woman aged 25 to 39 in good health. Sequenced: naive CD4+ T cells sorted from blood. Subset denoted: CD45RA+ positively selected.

The CDR3 DNA is TGTGCCAGCCTTAATTCGGGCCAAGGGGAAAAACTGTTTTTT. The encoded protein is CASLNSGQGEKLFF. The chain combines TRBV6-6 with TRBJ1-4, with D hard to call. Germline loops: CDR1 MNHNY, CDR2 SVGAGI (reference sequence). The CDR3 consists of 14 residues. V lost 8 bases, J lost 8 bases, and 18 bases lay in between.